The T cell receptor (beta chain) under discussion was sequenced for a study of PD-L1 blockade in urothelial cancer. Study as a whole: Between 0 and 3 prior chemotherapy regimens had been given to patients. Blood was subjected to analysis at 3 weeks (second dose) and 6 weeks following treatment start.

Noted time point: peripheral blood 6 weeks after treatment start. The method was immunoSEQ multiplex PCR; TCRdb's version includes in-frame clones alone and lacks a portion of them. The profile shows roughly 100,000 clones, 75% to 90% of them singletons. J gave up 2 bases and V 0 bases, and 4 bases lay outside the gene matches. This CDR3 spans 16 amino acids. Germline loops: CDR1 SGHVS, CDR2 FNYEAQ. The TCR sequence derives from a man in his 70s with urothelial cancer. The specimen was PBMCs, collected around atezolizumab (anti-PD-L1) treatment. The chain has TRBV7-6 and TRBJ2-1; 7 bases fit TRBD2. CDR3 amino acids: CASSLAGGATYNEQFF. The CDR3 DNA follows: TGTGCCAGCAGCTTAGCGGGAGGGGCCACCTACAATGAGCAGTTCTTC.